The 20 T cell receptor beta chains presented below share a single source sample, sequenced in a study of blood T cell repertoires in COVID-19. Clones were sequenced by immunoSEQ multiplex PCR, and TCRdb holds only the in-frame ones, with some missing. Of 76,000 or so clones in the sample, about 90% were seen once. The specimen was peripheral blood. Source of these receptors: a human donor in a cohort sampled during active COVID-19.

This chain links TRBV18 with TRBJ2-3; 8 bases line up with TRBD1. This CDR3 contains 18 residues. The V segment lost 3 bases and the J segment 0 bases; nucleotides outside the gene matches: 11. Germline V gene lookup returns CDR1 KGHSH and CDR2 LQKENI. The CDR3 coding sequence is TGTGCCAGCTCACCCAGGACAGGGCTTACTTCTAGCACAGATACGCAGTATTTT. This translates into CASSPRTGLTSSTDTQYF.

The chain couples TRBV6-5 to TRBJ1-2; 9 nucleotides align to TRBD1. Trimming at V came to 6 bases and at J to 5 bases, leaving 10 bases not matched to a gene. The CDR3 contains 15 residues. CDR1 and CDR2 (germline): MNHEY, SVGAGI. The chain's CDR3 is CASRLTGTGIYGYTF. CDR3 DNA sequence: TGTGCCAGCAGATTGACCGGGACAGGGATTTATGGCTACACCTTC.

The chain carries TRBV15 and TRBJ2-4; 9 bases line up with TRBD1. V shed 0 bases, J shed 12 bases, and the junction held 18 bases outside the gene matches. This CDR3 comprises 18 residues. CDR1 and CDR2 from the germline V gene are LNHNV and YYDKDF (reference sequence). The CDR3 reads CATSRDRILRDRVRSQYF. The CDR3 region has the DNA TGTGCCACCAGCAGAGATCGAATTCTTAGGGACAGGGTTCGCAGTCAGTACTTC.

The J gene is TRBJ1-5, the V gene TRBV7-2, with 10 bases lining up with TRBD1. CDR3 length: 16 amino acids. The J segment lost 6 bases and the V segment lost 5 bases, leaving 10 bases of the junction unmatched. Germline lookup yields CDR1 SGHTA and CDR2 FQGNSA. This CDR3 is CASSDRDRGVSQPQHF. The CDR3 bases are TGTGCCAGCAGCGACCGGGACAGGGGAGTAAGTCAGCCCCAGCATTTT.

This clone showed up just once. The chain is built from TRBV7-6 and TRBJ1-5; 11 bases are shared with TRBD1. V was clipped by 4 bases and J by 4 bases; unmatched bases: 3. The CDR3 is 15 residues long. CDR1 and CDR2 (germline): SGHVS, FNYEAQ. The CDR3 reads CASSSGTGGNQPQHF. The CDR3 DNA reads as TGTGCCAGCAGCTCCGGGACAGGGGGAAATCAGCCCCAGCATTTT.

For this clone: This same CDR3 is encoded by further DNA sequences in the sample. The CDR3 region has the DNA TGTGCCAGCAGCTTAGCGAGGGGAGGTACAGATACGCAGTATTTT. Its translation: CASSLARGGTDTQYF. The gene calls are TRBV7-2 and TRBJ2-3; TRBD2 is a possible D gene (6 bases). In germline, CDR1 is SGHTA, CDR2 FQGNSA. The CDR3 is 15 residues long. V was cut by 0 bases and J by 3 bases, with 10 bases left in between. The whole variable domain, filled in from reference TRBV7-2 and TRBJ2-3, reads GAGVSQSPSNKVTEKGKDVELRCDPISGHTALYWYRQSLGQGLEFLIYFQGNSAPDKSGLPSDRFSAERTGGSVSTLTIQRTQQEDSAVYLCASSLARGGTDTQYFGPGTRLTVL.

This clone has just one count. V and J are TRBV3-1 (or the pseudogene TRBV3-2) and TRBJ2-1, with 10 bases identical to TRBD2. The V gene end was trimmed by 1 base and the J gene end by 9 bases; junction bases not matched to a gene: 6. This CDR3 has 15 amino acids. The germline gives CDR1 LGHDT, CDR2 YNNKEL (reference sequence). CDR3 loop: CASSQASGGLGEQFF. Written as DNA, the CDR3 is TGTGCCAGCAGCCAAGCTAGCGGGGGCCTGGGTGAGCAGTTCTTC.

As concerns this clone: An end of the junction differs from the germline gene, which may be a read error. This rearrangement joins TRBV18 to TRBJ2-5; a possible D gene is TRBD1 (6 bases). Looked up from germline, CDR1 is KGHSH and CDR2 is LQKENI. The CDR3 consists of 13 residues. Here the CDR3 DNA reads TGTGCCAGCTTACCAGGGGCCCAAGAGACCCAGTACTTC. Its translation is CASLPGAQETQYF.

V gene TRBV19 combines with J gene TRBJ2-2; TRBD2 agrees at 8 bases. V trimming: 4 bases; J trimming: 2 bases; junction bases outside the gene matches: 3. Germline V gene lookup returns CDR1 LNHDA and CDR2 SQIVND (reference sequence). This CDR3 has 15 residues. In nucleotides, the CDR3 is TGTGCCAGTAGTAACAGCGGGGGAAACACCGGGGAGCTGTTTTTT. Translation: CASSNSGGNTGELFF.

The V and J genes are TRBV12-3 or TRBV12-4 and TRBJ1-2, with D unclear. V lost 6 bases, J lost 2 bases, and 4 bases lay in between. This CDR3 region has 11 residues. CDR3 DNA sequence: TGTGCCAGCAGGACAAACTATGGCTACACCTTC. This encodes CASRTNYGYTF.

V usage is TRBV9 and J usage is TRBJ2-1; TRBD1 aligns across 7 bases. V was clipped by 3 bases and J by 0 bases; unmatched bases: 3. Germline CDR1 SGDLS, CDR2 YYNGEE. This CDR3 contains 15 residues. CDR3 coding DNA: TGTGCCAGCAGCGGTACAGGGGACTCCTACAATGAGCAGTTCTTC. This encodes CASSGTGDSYNEQFF. The full variable domain, in which reference TRBV9 and TRBJ2-1 provide the parts outside the CDR3, is DSGVTQTPKHLITATGQRVTLRCSPRSGDLSVYWYQQSLDQGLQFLIQYYNGEERAKGNILERFSAQQFPDLHSELNLSSLELGDSALYFCASSGTGDSYNEQFFGPGTRLTVL.

The chain is built from TRBV11-2 and TRBJ2-7; 9 nucleotides agree with TRBD1. V shed 5 bases, J shed 3 bases, and the junction held 5 bases outside the gene matches. The CDR3 loop spans 14 amino acids. Germline V gives CDR1 SGHAT, CDR2 FQNNGV. Here the CDR3 DNA reads TGTGCCAGCAGCGCCACAGGGGGCCTCTACGAGCAGTACTTC. Protein: CASSATGGLYEQYF.

V and J are TRBV7-6 and TRBJ1-2; 12 positions match TRBD1. Trimming at V came to 5 bases and at J to 8 bases, leaving 12 bases not matched to a gene. CDR3 size: 16 residues. Per germline, CDR1 SGHVS and CDR2 FNYEAQ. This CDR3 reads CASSPSRGQGARGYTF. CDR3 nucleotides: TGTGCCAGCAGCCCAAGTCGGGGACAGGGGGCGCGAGGCTACACCTTC.

V gene TRBV11-2 combines with J gene TRBJ2-7; D is undetermined. The CDR3 is made up of 11 amino acids. Trimming pared 4 bases from V and 1 base from J, leaving 2 bases between. Germline V gene lookup returns CDR1 SGHAT and CDR2 FQNNGV. In nucleotides, the CDR3 is TGTGCCAGCAGCTCATCCTACGAGCAGTACTTC. Its protein product is CASSSSYEQYF.

This chain links TRBV19 with TRBJ1-3; 7 nucleotides line up with TRBD1. The CDR3 is 16 amino acids. The V and J ends lost 4 bases and 3 bases, in that order; junction bases with no gene match: 9. Germline V lookup: CDR1 LNHDA, CDR2 SQIVND (reference sequence). The DNA for the CDR3 is TGTGCCAGTAGTACCGAAAGGGGGCCTAATGGAAACACCATATATTTT. This gives the protein CASSTERGPNGNTIYF.

This chain links TRBV7-2 with TRBJ2-2; TRBD2 aligns across 7 bases. Germline V CDR1 and CDR2: SGHTA, FQGNSA. This CDR3 contains 15 residues. The J segment lost 6 bases and the V segment lost 2 bases, leaving 6 bases of the junction unmatched. The CDR3 reads CASSLILAVSGELFF. Here the CDR3 DNA reads TGTGCCAGCAGCTTAATTCTAGCGGTGTCCGGGGAGCTGTTTTTT.

V usage is TRBV4-3 and J usage is TRBJ2-1; 12 bases agree with TRBD2. This CDR3 region has 15 residues. J lost 9 bases, V lost 6 bases, and 9 bases had no gene match. The germline V gene has CDR1 LGHNA and CDR2 YSLEER. The CDR3 coding sequence is TGCGCCAGCAGTCATCTAGCGGGGGGGCTCCCTGAGCAGTTCTTC. Amino acids: CASSHLAGGLPEQFF.

The rearrangement uses TRBV6-1 and TRBJ2-2; 9 bases agree with TRBD1. This CDR3 has 16 residues. The germline V gene encodes CDR1 MNHNS and CDR2 SASEGT. The V gene end was trimmed by 2 bases and the J gene end by 1 base; junction bases not matched to a gene: 2. The CDR3 DNA is TGTGCCAGCAGTGAACGACAGGGGGTGAACACCGGGGAGCTGTTTTTT. This translates into CASSERQGVNTGELFF.

The V gene is TRBV11-2, the J gene TRBJ2-7; D gene unclear. V was pared by 5 bases and J by 6 bases, with 11 bases between. This CDR3 comprises 12 residues. Germline assignment: CDR1 SGHAT and CDR2 FQNNGV. The CDR3 DNA reads TGTGCCAGCAGCCCCTCTAGTGGCGAGCAGTACTTC. It codes for CASSPSSGEQYF.

The rearrangement joins TRBV19 to TRBJ1-6; tentatively, D is TRBD1 (5 bases). The CDR3 is 16 amino acids. Germline loops: CDR1 LNHDA, CDR2 SQIVND (reference sequence). Trimming took 6 bases from V and 4 from J, leaving 16 bases between them. The CDR3 nucleotides are TGTGCCAGTAGGCAGACAGAGGCCGATTATAATTCACCCCTCCACTTT. Its translation is CASRQTEADYNSPLHF.